Only a few counts were recorded for the clone carrying this T cell receptor (beta chain). The antigen is not known. With V trimmed by 6 bases and J by 3 bases, 8 bases remained unmatched. Looked up from germline, CDR1 is MNHGY and CDR2 is SAAAGT. The CDR3 consists of 15 residues. This sample's treatment: randomized to nivolumab then ipilimumab (arm A) or the reverse (arm B). Patients had received no earlier DNA-damaging chemotherapy. This entry belongs to a study of sequential checkpoint blockade in melanoma. On the study more broadly: First-line arms were nivolumab then ipilimumab, or the reverse, randomized 1:1. TCRβ was sequenced from DNA of some 97 pretreatment tumors.

Assay used: immunoSEQ multiplex PCR; TCRdb lists only in-frame clones, some missing. The data show some 2,000 clones, with approximately 33% seen just once and about an eighth held by the top ten. Findings and limits, study-wide: About 30 times likelier clinical benefit followed increased tumor T-cell fraction and clonality.

The J gene is TRBJ1-5, the V gene TRBV6-8; TRBD1 matches 7 bases. This clonotype was obtained from a human donor with melanoma. Sequenced here: tumor tissue (inferred from file names), sampled from a patient given nivolumab and ipilimumab in sequence. CDR3 amino acids: CASSSGQPNNQPQHF. CDR3 DNA: TGTGCCAGCAGCTCGGGACAGCCCAACAATCAGCCCCAGCATTTT.